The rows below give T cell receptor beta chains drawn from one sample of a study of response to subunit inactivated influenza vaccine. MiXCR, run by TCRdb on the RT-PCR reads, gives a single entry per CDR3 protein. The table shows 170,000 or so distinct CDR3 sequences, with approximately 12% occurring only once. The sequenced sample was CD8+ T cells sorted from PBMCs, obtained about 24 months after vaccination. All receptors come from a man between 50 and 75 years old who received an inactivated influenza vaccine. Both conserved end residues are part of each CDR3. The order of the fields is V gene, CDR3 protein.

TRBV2 CASSVRGVGLQETQYF
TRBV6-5 CASSYSRWGNTGELFF
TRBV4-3 CASSQDVIGSTNEKLFF
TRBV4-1 CASSQTVYYGYTF
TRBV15 CATSLDGTEQPQHF
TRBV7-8 CASSPRGHSSYNEQFF
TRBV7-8 CASSLELNEQFF
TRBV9 CASSVVGEYNEQFF
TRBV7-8 CASSLASVPQNEQYF
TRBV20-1 CSARALGETQYF
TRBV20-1 CSARDAGQGATGELFF
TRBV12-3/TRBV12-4 CASSLDGPNEKLFF
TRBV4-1 CASRPGSWTASEKLFF
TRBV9 CASSASSGISYNEQFF
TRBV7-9 CASSPGDRNEQYF
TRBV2 CATLRLAGGKQETQYF